This T cell receptor (beta chain) originates from a study of blood T cell repertoires in COVID-19. This CDR3 has 16 amino acids. CDR1 and CDR2 (germline): SGHRS, YFSETQ. V was clipped by 4 bases and J by 6 bases; unmatched bases: 11. Libraries were prepared by immunoSEQ multiplex PCR; TCRdb keeps only in-frame clonotypes and omits some of them. The sample records 110,000 or so clones, about 80% being singletons. This chain links TRBV5-1 with TRBJ2-3; 10 nucleotides align to TRBD2. The sample comprised peripheral blood. This TCR was recovered from a woman aged 40 to 55 with acute or convalescent COVID-19. For the CDR3, the DNA is TGCGCCAGCAGCACCGGGACTAGCGAGATGTGGGATACGCAGTATTTT. This gives the protein CASSTGTSEMWDTQYF.